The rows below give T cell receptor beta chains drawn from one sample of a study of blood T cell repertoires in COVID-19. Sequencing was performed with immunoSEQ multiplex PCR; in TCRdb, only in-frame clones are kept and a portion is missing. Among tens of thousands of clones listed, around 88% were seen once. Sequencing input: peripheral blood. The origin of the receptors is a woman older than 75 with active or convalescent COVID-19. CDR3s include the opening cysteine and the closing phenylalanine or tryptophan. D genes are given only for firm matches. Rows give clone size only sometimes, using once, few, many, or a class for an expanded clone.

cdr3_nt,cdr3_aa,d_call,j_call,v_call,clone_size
TGTGCCAGCGGAGGGGGCGACTACAATGAGCAGTTCTTC,CASGGGDYNEQFF,NA,TRBJ2-1,TRBV25-1,NA
TGCGCCAGCAGCTGGGGGACTATTCAAGAGACCCAGTACTTC,CASSWGTIQETQYF,TRBD2,TRBJ2-5,TRBV5-1,NA
TGTGCCAGCAGTCCCTTTGTAGTAGCGCCTGGGGCCAACGTCCTGACTTTC,CASSPFVVAPGANVLTF,NA,TRBJ2-6,TRBV27,once
TGTGCCACCAGCCCCGGGATAACGGAGGACAATGAGCAGTTCTTC,CATSPGITEDNEQFF,NA,TRBJ2-1,TRBV15,once
TGTGCCAGCAGCCCAGACAGGGACTTCCAAGAGACCCAGTACTTC,CASSPDRDFQETQYF,NA,TRBJ2-5,TRBV2,NA
TGTGCCAGCTCACCCGTAAGGTTGGGGGGACAGCACAATTCACCCCTCCACTTT,CASSPVRLGGQHNSPLHF,TRBD1,TRBJ1-6,TRBV18,NA
TGTGCCAGTCGAAACTCCGGGGATACGCAGTATTTT,CASRNSGDTQYF,NA,TRBJ2-3,TRBV6-5,NA
TGTGCCAGCAGCCAACCGCGGGGGGGGGCAGATACGCAGTATTTT,CASSQPRGGADTQYF,TRBD2,TRBJ2-3,TRBV3-1/TRBV3-2,NA
TGTGCCAGTAGTTTTATTAGCGGGAGGGCCGGAGAGACCCAGTACTTC,CASSFISGRAGETQYF,TRBD2,TRBJ2-5,TRBV19,NA
TGTGCCAGCAGCTTAGGAGGATCACGGTACTCTTTCTTT,CASSLGGSRYSFF,NA,TRBJ1-1,TRBV11-3,once
TGTGCCTGGAGTGGGGGACAGGGCCCCTCTGGGGCCAACGTCCTGACTTTC,CAWSGGQGPSGANVLTF,TRBD1,TRBJ2-6,TRBV30,NA
TGTGCCAGCAGCTTGACAGGGGGCTATGGAAACACCATATATTTT,CASSLTGGYGNTIYF,TRBD1,TRBJ1-3,TRBV2,NA
TGTGCCAGCAGTTTGGGGAGGACCTCCTACGAGCAGTACTTC,CASSLGRTSYEQYF,NA,TRBJ2-7,TRBV7-2,NA
TGTGCCAGCAGCTTGCAGGGGTACAATCAGCCCCAGCATTTT,CASSLQGYNQPQHF,NA,TRBJ1-5,TRBV11-2,once
TGTGCCAGCAGCTCAGCCCCGGGGTACGAGCAGTACTTC,CASSSAPGYEQYF,NA,TRBJ2-7,TRBV7-2,NA
TGTGCCAGCAGCTTGGACAGGGGGGTGGAGACCCAGTACTTC,CASSLDRGVETQYF,TRBD1,TRBJ2-5,TRBV7-2,NA
TGTGCCAGCAGTCTCTGGGCAGCGGGCCGAGGGGGCTACACCTTC,CASSLWAAGRGGYTF,NA,TRBJ1-2,TRBV6-5,few
TGTGCCAGCAGTGACGGACAGGGACAAGAGACCCAGTACTTC,CASSDGQGQETQYF,TRBD1,TRBJ2-5,TRBV2,once
TGTGCCAGCAGCTTAGAGGCTAGCGGGGGGACTTCCTACAATGAGCAGTTCTTC,CASSLEASGGTSYNEQFF,TRBD2,TRBJ2-1,TRBV7-2,NA
TGTGCCAGCAGCTTCGGTTCCGGCTATGGCTACACCTTC,CASSFGSGYGYTF,NA,TRBJ1-2,TRBV5-8,NA
TGTGCCAGCAGCTTATTGGCGCGGGAACTCACAGATACGCAGTATTTT,CASSLLARELTDTQYF,NA,TRBJ2-3,TRBV5-4,NA
TGCGCCAGCAGCCTAGGGACTTCGGGGGCTGAAGCTTTCTTT,CASSLGTSGAEAFF,NA,TRBJ1-1,TRBV10-1,NA
TGTGCCAGCAGCTTAGGGATTGACTGGCAAGGTGGAAACACCATATATTTT,CASSLGIDWQGGNTIYF,NA,TRBJ1-3,TRBV7-2,NA
TGCGCCAGCGGGGCACAGGCGAACACCGGGGAGCTGTTTTTT,CASGAQANTGELFF,NA,TRBJ2-2,TRBV5-1,NA
TGTGCCAGTAGATTACAGGGTGATCAGCCCCAGCATTTT,CASRLQGDQPQHF,NA,TRBJ1-5,TRBV19,NA
TGTGCCAGCAGTTTACCCCCGGGACAGGCCTACAATGAGCAGTTCTTC,CASSLPPGQAYNEQFF,TRBD1,TRBJ2-1,TRBV27,NA
TGTGCCAGTAGTATTGGCTCTCGCGGGCATTCCTACGAGCAGTACTTC,CASSIGSRGHSYEQYF,NA,TRBJ2-7,TRBV19,NA